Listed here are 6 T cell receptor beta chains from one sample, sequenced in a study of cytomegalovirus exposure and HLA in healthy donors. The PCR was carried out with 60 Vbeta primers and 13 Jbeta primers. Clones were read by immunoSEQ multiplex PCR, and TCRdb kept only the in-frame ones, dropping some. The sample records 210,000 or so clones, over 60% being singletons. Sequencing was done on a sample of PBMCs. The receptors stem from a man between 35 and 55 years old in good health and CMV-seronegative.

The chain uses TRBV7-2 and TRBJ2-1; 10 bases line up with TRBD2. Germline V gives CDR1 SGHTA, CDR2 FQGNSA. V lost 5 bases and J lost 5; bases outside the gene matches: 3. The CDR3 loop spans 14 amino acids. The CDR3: CASSRTSGNNEQFF. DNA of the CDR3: TGTGCCAGCAGCCGGACTAGCGGCAACAATGAGCAGTTCTTC.

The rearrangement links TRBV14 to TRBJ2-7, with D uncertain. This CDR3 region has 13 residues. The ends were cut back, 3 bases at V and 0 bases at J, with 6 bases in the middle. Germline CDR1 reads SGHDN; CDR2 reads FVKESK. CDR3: CASSHPSSYEQYF. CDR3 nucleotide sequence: TGTGCCAGCAGCCATCCGAGCTCCTACGAGCAGTACTTC.

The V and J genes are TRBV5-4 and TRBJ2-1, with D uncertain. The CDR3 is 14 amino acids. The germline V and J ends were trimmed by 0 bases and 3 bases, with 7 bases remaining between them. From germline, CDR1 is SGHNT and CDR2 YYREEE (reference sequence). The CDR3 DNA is TGTGCCAGCAGCTTGGGGGCCAGCTACAATGAGCAGTTCTTC. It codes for CASSLGASYNEQFF.

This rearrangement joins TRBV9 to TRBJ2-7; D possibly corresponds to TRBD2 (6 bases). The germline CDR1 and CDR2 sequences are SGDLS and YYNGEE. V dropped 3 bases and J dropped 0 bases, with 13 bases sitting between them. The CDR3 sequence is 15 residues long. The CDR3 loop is CASSGPGLNSYEQYF. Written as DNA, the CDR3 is TGTGCCAGCAGCGGGCCGGGACTCAACTCCTACGAGCAGTACTTC.

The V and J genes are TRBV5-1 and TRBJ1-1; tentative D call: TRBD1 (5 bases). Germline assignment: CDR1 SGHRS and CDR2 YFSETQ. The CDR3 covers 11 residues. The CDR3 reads CARGEDTEAFF. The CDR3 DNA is TGCGCACGGGGGGAGGACACTGAAGCTTTCTTT. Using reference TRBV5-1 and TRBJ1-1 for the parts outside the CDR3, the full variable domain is KAGVTQTPRYLIKTRGQQVTLSCSPISGHRSVSWYQQTPGQGLQFLFEYFSETQRNKGNFPGRFSGRQFSNSRSEMNVSTLELGDSALYLCARGEDTEAFFGQGTRLTVV.

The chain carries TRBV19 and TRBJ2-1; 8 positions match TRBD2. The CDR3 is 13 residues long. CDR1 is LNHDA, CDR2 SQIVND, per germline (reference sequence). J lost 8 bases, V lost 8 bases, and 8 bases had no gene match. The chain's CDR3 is CASQSGGIYEQFF. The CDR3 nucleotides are TGTGCCAGTCAAAGCGGGGGAATCTATGAGCAGTTCTTC.